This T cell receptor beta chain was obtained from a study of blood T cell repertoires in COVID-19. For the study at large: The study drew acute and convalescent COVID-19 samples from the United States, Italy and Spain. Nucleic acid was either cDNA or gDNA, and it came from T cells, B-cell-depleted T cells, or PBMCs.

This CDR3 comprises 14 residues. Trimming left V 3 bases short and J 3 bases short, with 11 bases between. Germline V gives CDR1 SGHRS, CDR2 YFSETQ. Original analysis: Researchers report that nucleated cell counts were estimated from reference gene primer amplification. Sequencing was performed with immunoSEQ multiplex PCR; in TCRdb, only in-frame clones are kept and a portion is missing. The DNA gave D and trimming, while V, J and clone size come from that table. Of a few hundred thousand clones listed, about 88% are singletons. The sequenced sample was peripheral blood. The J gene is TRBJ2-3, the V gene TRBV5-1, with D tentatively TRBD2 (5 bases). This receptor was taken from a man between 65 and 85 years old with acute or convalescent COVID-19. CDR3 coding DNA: TGCGCCAGCAGCTGGACGGGAACGACAGATACGCAGTATTTT. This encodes CASSWTGTTDTQYF.